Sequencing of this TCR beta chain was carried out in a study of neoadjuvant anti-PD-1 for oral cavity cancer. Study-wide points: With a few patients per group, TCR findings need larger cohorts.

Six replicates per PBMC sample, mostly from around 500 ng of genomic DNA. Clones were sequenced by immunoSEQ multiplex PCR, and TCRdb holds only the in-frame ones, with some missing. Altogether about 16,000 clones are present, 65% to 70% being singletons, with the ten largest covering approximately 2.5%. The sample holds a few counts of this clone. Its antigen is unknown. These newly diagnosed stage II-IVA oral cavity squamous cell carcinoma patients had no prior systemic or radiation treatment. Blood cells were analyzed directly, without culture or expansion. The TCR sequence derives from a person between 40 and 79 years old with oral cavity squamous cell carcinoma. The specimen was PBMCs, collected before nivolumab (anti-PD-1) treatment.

CDR3 region: CASSAFQGSGYTF. The CDR3 coding sequence is TGTGCCAGTAGTGCCTTCCAGGGTAGTGGCTACACCTTC. J is TRBJ1-2 and V is TRBV19; possible D gene TRBD1, 5 bases. Germline CDR1 is LNHDA and CDR2 is SQIVND (reference sequence). V was trimmed by 5 bases and J by 7 bases, leaving 14 bases between them. The CDR3 is 13 amino acids.